These 22 T cell receptor beta chains originate from one sample sequenced in a study of OX40 agonist ivuxolimab in advanced cancers. The method was immunoSEQ multiplex PCR; TCRdb's version includes in-frame clones alone and lacks a portion of them. Counted here are 70,000 to 75,000 clones, roughly 90% occurring once; the ten biggest clones make up around 0.4%. The source was CD4+ or CD8+ T cells sorted from blood, collected in a trial of the OX40 agonist ivuxolimab. The receptors were gathered from an adult with an advanced solid tumor such as melanoma, head and neck, liver or kidney cancer.

This clone was picked up one time. The rearrangement links TRBV19 to TRBJ2-1; a weak D match, TRBD1 (5 bases). The CDR3 contains 15 residues. Trimming stripped 4 bases from V and 0 bases from J, with 10 bases between. From germline, CDR1 is LNHDA and CDR2 SQIVND (reference sequence). CDR3 DNA: TGTGCCAGTAGTACCCCCAGGGTCTCCTACAATGAGCAGTTCTTC. Protein product: CASSTPRVSYNEQFF.

This clone was detected only once. The J gene is TRBJ2-1, the V gene TRBV27; D is perhaps TRBD2 (7 bases). The V end was cut by 0 bases, the J end by 8 bases, with 14 bases between. The germline V gene has CDR1 MNHEY and CDR2 SMNVEV (reference sequence). The CDR3 sequence is 15 residues long. In DNA, the CDR3 is TGTGCCAGCAGTTTATCGTGGGGGGCGGGGGATGAGCAGTTCTTC. Its protein product is CASSLSWGAGDEQFF.

The rearrangement links TRBV6-5 to TRBJ1-2; 8 bases match TRBD1. CDR1 is MNHEY and CDR2 is SVGAGI in the germline V gene. The length of the CDR3 is 13 residues. V shed 7 bases, J shed 4 bases, and the junction held 5 bases outside the gene matches. The CDR3: CASKRTGIYGYTF. The CDR3 bases are TGTGCCAGCAAGCGGACAGGGATCTATGGCTACACCTTC.

V and J are TRBV11-2 and TRBJ2-3, with D perhaps being TRBD1 or TRBD2 (5 bases each). The germline V gene encodes CDR1 SGHAT and CDR2 FQNNGV. The CDR3 totals 15 residues. V shed 1 base and J shed 3 bases, with 11 bases lying between them. Written as DNA, the CDR3 is TGTGCCAGCAGCTTAGGGGGGTTGGGGACAGATACGCAGTATTTT. Its translation is CASSLGGLGTDTQYF.

The rearrangement links TRBV11-2 to TRBJ2-1; perhaps TRBD1 as D (6 bases). CDR3 length equals 14 residues. V lost 0 bases and J lost 7, with 10 bases in between. Germline assignment: CDR1 SGHAT and CDR2 FQNNGV. The CDR3: CASSLEVRGNEQFF. For the CDR3, the DNA is TGTGCCAGCAGCTTAGAGGTCAGGGGAAATGAGCAGTTCTTC.

This chain connects TRBV25-1 to TRBJ1-4; D gene uncertain. CDR3 length: 15 amino acids. V was cut by 5 bases and J by 3 bases, with 13 bases left in between. Germline-derived CDR1 and CDR2 are MGHDK and SYGVNS. Here the CDR3 reads CASSRGGTPNEKLFF. CDR3 in DNA: TGTGCCAGCAGTCGGGGTGGTACTCCTAATGAAAAACTGTTTTTT.

V gene TRBV19 combines with J gene TRBJ1-4; 7 nucleotides line up with TRBD1. The junction had 6 bases not matched to a gene; V was cut back by 5 bases and J by 3 bases. Per the germline V gene, CDR1 is LNHDA and CDR2 is SQIVND (reference sequence). The CDR3 extends over 15 amino acids. Written as DNA, the CDR3 is TGTGCCAGTAGTCGGACCGGGACAGCTAATGAAAAACTGTTTTTT. It is translated as CASSRTGTANEKLFF.

This chain uses TRBV4-2 with TRBJ2-7; TRBD2 aligns across 13 bases. Germline CDR1 and CDR2: LGHNA and YNFKEQ. The CDR3 has 18 amino acids. J was trimmed by 2 bases and V by 0 bases; bases with no gene match: 7. The CDR3 DNA is TGTGCCAGCAGCCAAGATTACGGACTAGCGGGAGTAACCTACGAGCAGTACTTC. Translation gives CASSQDYGLAGVTYEQYF.

This sequence joins TRBV11-3 and TRBJ2-5, with 13 bases that match TRBD2. Germline CDR1 reads SGHNT; CDR2 reads YENEEA. The trim removed 0 bases at V and 5 bases at J, leaving 0 bases unmatched. This CDR3 is built from 15 residues. CDR3 sequence reads: CASSLEGLAGETQYF. Written as DNA, the CDR3 is TGTGCCAGCAGCTTAGAGGGACTAGCGGGGGAGACCCAGTACTTC.

This chain connects TRBV10-1 to TRBJ2-5, with TRBD2 matching over 8 bases. The CDR3 is made up of 16 amino acids. Unmatched junction bases numbered 12, after V lost 4 bases and J lost 5 bases. Germline values: CDR1 WNHNN, CDR2 SYGVQD (reference sequence). CDR3 sequence reads: CASSGGSGRIQETQYF. For the CDR3, the DNA is TGCGCCAGCAGTGGGGGGAGCGGGAGAATCCAGGAGACCCAGTACTTC.

The chain uses TRBV18 and TRBJ2-1, with D possibly being TRBD1 (7 bases). Germline loops: CDR1 KGHSH, CDR2 LQKENI. V was clipped by 0 bases and J by 3 bases, with 15 bases between them. This CDR3 comprises 17 residues. CDR3 sequence reads: CASSPPVGRGVYNEQFF. The CDR3 DNA follows: TGTGCCAGCTCACCACCCGTGGGCAGGGGGGTCTACAATGAGCAGTTCTTC.

This sequence joins TRBV21-1 and TRBJ2-1; no DNA check was done on the table's D call, TRBD2. TRBV21-1 is tagged as a pseudogene. The CDR3 has 17 amino acids. The CDR3 reads CASSKVGYPSGYNEQFF. The CDR3 coding sequence is TGTGCCAGCAGCAAAGTCGGGTATCCTAGCGGCTACAATGAGCAGTTCTTC.

The genes are TRBV9 and TRBJ2-7; 8 positions agree with TRBD1. V was pared by 4 bases and J by 5 bases, with 8 bases of the junction left unmatched. Germline V gene sequence: CDR1 SGDLS, CDR2 YYNGEE. This CDR3 contains 14 residues. CDR3 amino acids: CASSPPQGAHEQYF. The CDR3 DNA reads as TGTGCCAGCAGCCCACCCCAGGGGGCTCACGAGCAGTACTTC.

This chain connects TRBV7-2 to TRBJ2-7; D unclear. Germline CDR1 SGHTA, CDR2 FQGNSA. Trimming stripped 4 bases from V and 0 bases from J, with 10 bases between. CDR3 length: 14 amino acids. CDR3 residues: CASSYSPSSYEQYF. The DNA of the CDR3 is TGTGCCAGCAGCTATTCCCCTAGCTCCTACGAGCAGTACTTC.

The chain carries TRBV12-5 and TRBJ1-1; D possibly corresponds to TRBD1 (5 bases). The CDR3 has 13 amino acids. The germline gives CDR1 LGHNT, CDR2 FRNRAP. V lost 5 bases and J lost 4, with 11 bases in between. The CDR3 loop reads CASGPQVPTEAFF. The CDR3 bases are TGTGCTAGTGGTCCACAGGTGCCCACTGAAGCTTTCTTT.

The chain uses TRBV18 and TRBJ2-7; 10 bases align to TRBD2. CDR3 length equals 15 residues. In germline, CDR1 is KGHSH, CDR2 LQKENI. V trimming: 4 bases; J trimming: 2 bases; junction bases outside the gene matches: 5. The chain's CDR3 is CASSRGTSETYEQYF. Written as DNA, the CDR3 is TGTGCCAGCTCACGCGGGACTAGCGAGACCTACGAGCAGTACTTC. Based on the CDR3 plus reference TRBV18 and TRBJ2-7, the full variable domain is NAGVMQNPRHLVRRRGQEARLRCSPMKGHSHVYWYRQLPEEGLKFMVYLQKENIIDESGMPKERFSAEFPKEGPSILRIQQVVRGDSAAYFCASSRGTSETYEQYFGPGTRLTVT.

J is TRBJ1-1 and V is TRBV28; TRBD1 aligns across 8 bases. Germline trimming cut 1 base from V and 4 bases from J; bases unmatched to any gene: 5. CDR1 and CDR2 (germline): MDHEN, SYDVKM. CDR3 length: 15 residues. Written as DNA, the CDR3 is TGTGCCAGCAGTTTATTAGGACAGGGCGGCACTGAAGCTTTCTTT. As protein: CASSLLGQGGTEAFF.

This clone was counted a single time. This chain uses TRBV10-3 with TRBJ2-7, with TRBD1 matching 10 bases. This CDR3 has 15 residues. The V segment lost 5 bases and the J segment 0 bases; nucleotides outside the gene matches: 4. Germline CDR1 is ENHRY and CDR2 is SYGVKD. The CDR3, as DNA: TGTGCCATCAGTAGAAGGACAGGGGGCTCCTACGAGCAGTACTTC. Its protein is CAISRRTGGSYEQYF.

The gene calls are TRBV7-2 and TRBJ2-2, with 9 positions matching TRBD2. The J segment lost 6 bases and the V segment lost 0 bases, leaving 5 bases of the junction unmatched. This CDR3 region has 16 residues. The germline gives CDR1 SGHTA, CDR2 FQGNSA. The CDR3 region is CASSLALREGAGELFF. The CDR3 DNA reads TGTGCCAGCAGCTTAGCATTGCGGGAGGGAGCCGGGGAGCTGTTTTTT. Complete variable domain (other parts from reference TRBV7-2 and TRBJ2-2): GAGVSQSPSNKVTEKGKDVELRCDPISGHTALYWYRQSLGQGLEFLIYFQGNSAPDKSGLPSDRFSAERTGGSVSTLTIQRTQQEDSAVYLCASSLALREGAGELFFGEGSRLTVL.

This chain's CDR3 is CASSLAGTGGTGELFF. CDR3 in DNA: TGTGCCAGCAGCTTAGCGGGCACCGGGGGCACCGGGGAGCTGTTTTTT. The chain carries TRBV7-9 and TRBJ2-2; D possibly corresponds to TRBD2 (6 bases). Per the germline V gene, CDR1 is SEHNR and CDR2 is FQNEAQ (reference sequence). Trimming cost V 0 bases and J 4 bases, with 12 bases left between them. This CDR3 region has 16 residues.

The chain joins TRBV30 to TRBJ2-2, with D possibly called TRBD1 or TRBD2 (5 bases each). In germline, CDR1 is GTSNPN, CDR2 SVGIG (reference sequence). The length of the CDR3 is 14 residues. V was cut by 1 base and J by 5 bases, with 11 bases left in between. The CDR3 is CAWSGGSGTGELFF. CDR3 in DNA: TGTGCCTGGAGTGGGGGGTCAGGGACCGGGGAGCTGTTTTTT.

The chain is built from TRBV9 and TRBJ1-2; D perhaps matches TRBD1 (6 bases). CDR1 and CDR2 (germline): SGDLS, YYNGEE. Trimming took 5 bases from V and 6 from J, leaving 11 bases between them. The CDR3 length is 12 residues. CDR3 sequence (DNA): TGTGCCAGCAGGCGGGGGGCGAATGGCTACACCTTC. Encoded protein: CASRRGANGYTF.